Following are 5 T cell receptor beta chains from one sample sequenced in a study of response to subunit inactivated influenza vaccine. From the RT-PCR reads, TCRdb called clonotypes with MiXCR, one entry per CDR3 protein. The table includes approximately 500,000 distinct CDR3 sequences, less than 15% detected once. Sample: PBMCs from blood, taken 11 to 12 days after vaccination. These receptors all come from a man aged 50-59 years who received an inactivated influenza vaccine.

This clonotype showed up just a few times. The V gene is TRBV20-1, the J gene TRBJ2-3; D is uncertain. Germline-derived CDR1 and CDR2 are DFQATT and SNEGSKA (reference sequence). Trimming removed 2 bases from V and 6 bases from J, with 9 bases in between. This CDR3 region has 12 residues. The CDR3: CSARMGGDTQYF. CDR3 bases: TGCAGTGCTAGAATGGGTGGGGATACGCAGTATTTT.

This clonotype was picked up many times. The chain employs TRBV5-1 and TRBJ1-5; perhaps TRBD1 as D (5 bases). CDR1 is SGHRS and CDR2 is YFSETQ in the germline V gene. The CDR3 has 16 residues. Trimming left V 0 bases short and J 6 bases short, with 16 bases between. The CDR3 region has the DNA TGCGCCAGCAGCTTGGCCCCGGCAGGGCAGGGTCAGCCCCAGCATTTT. Its translation: CASSLAPAGQGQPQHF.

This clonotype was recorded a few times. The rearrangement joins TRBV6-1 to TRBJ2-7; possibly TRBD2 for D (5 bases). The CDR3 spans 14 residues. Trimming cost V 6 bases and J 1 base, with 13 bases left between them. Germline CDR1 and CDR2: MNHNS and SASEGT. CDR3 DNA: TGTGCCAGCAGCACGACTACGCCATCCTACGAGCAGTACTTC. This encodes CASSTTTPSYEQYF.

This chain uses TRBV5-1 with TRBJ2-5, with 13 bases aligning to TRBD2. The trim removed 7 bases at V and 8 bases at J, leaving 14 bases unmatched. The CDR3 is 16 residues long. Germline lookup yields CDR1 SGHRS and CDR2 YFSETQ. In DNA form, the CDR3 reads TGCGCCAGCGGAAGGACTAGCGGGGGAACCGGGGACACCCAGTACTTC. Protein: CASGRTSGGTGDTQYF.

There are a few counts of this clonotype. The chain carries TRBV2 and TRBJ2-7, with D possibly TRBD1 on 5 matching bases. Trimming took off 7 bases at V and 0 bases at J, with 10 bases between the two ends. Germline V CDR1 and CDR2: SNHLY, FYNNEI. This CDR3 contains 13 residues. The CDR3 reads CASMTATSYEQYF. The CDR3 DNA is TGTGCCAGCATGACAGCGACCTCCTACGAGCAGTACTTC.